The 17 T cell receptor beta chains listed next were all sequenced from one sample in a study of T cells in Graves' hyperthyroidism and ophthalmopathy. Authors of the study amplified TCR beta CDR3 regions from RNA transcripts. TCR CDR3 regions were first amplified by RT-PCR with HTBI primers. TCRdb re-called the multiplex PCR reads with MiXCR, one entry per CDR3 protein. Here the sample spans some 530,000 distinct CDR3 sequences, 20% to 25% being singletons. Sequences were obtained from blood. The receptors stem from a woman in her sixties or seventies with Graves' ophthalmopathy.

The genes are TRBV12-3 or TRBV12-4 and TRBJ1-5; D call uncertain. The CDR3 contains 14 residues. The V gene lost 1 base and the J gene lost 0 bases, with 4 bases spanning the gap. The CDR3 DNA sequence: TGTGCCAGCAGTTTAGAATATAGCAATCAGCCCCAGCATTTT. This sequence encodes CASSLEYSNQPQHF.

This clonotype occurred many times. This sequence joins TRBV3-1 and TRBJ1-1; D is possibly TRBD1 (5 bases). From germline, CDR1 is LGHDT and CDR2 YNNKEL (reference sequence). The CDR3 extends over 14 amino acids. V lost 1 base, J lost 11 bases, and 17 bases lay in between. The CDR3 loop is CASSQVGTEVWAFF. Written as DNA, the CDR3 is TGTGCCAGCAGCCAAGTTGGGACCGAGGTGTGGGCTTTCTTT.

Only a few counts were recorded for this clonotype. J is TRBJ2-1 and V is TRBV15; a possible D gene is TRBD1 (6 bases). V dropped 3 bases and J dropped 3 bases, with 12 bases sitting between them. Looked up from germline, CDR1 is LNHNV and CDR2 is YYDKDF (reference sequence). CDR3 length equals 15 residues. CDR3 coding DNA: TGTGCCACCAGCAGTCTTACAGGGAACTACAATGAGCAGTTCTTC. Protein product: CATSSLTGNYNEQFF.

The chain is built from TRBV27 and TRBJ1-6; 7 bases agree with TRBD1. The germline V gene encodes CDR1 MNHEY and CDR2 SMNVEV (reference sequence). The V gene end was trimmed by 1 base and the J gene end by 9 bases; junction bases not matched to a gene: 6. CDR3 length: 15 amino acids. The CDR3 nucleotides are TGTGCCAGCAGTTTATATCCGGGACAGAGTTCACCCCTCCACTTT. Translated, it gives CASSLYPGQSSPLHF.

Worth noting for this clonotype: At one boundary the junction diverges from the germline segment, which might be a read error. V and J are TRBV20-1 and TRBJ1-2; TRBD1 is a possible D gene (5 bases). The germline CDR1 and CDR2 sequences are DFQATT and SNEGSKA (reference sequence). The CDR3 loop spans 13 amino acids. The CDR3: CSARDHRGRGYAF. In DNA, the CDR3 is TGCAGTGCTAGAGATCATAGGGGTCGTGGCTACGCCTTC.

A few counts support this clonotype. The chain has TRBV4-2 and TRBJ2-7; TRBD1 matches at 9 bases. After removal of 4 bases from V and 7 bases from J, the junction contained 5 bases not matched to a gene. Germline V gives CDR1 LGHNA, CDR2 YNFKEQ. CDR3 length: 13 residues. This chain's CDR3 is CASSRYRGREQYF. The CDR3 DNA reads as TGTGCCAGCAGCCGTTACAGGGGGCGTGAGCAGTACTTC.

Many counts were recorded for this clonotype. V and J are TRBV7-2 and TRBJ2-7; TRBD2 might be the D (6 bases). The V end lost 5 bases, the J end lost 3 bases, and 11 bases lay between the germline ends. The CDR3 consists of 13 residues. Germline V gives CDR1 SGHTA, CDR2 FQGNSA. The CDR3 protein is CASSPAGHYEQYF. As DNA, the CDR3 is TGTGCCAGCAGCCCCGCGGGGCACTACGAGCAGTACTTC.

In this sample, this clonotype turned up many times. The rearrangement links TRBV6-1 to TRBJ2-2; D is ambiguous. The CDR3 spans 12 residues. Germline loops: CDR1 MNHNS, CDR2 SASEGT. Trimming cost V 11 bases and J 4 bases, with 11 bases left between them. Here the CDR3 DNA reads TGTGCCGCCAAGAGTGTCACCGGGGAGCTGTTTTTT. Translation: CAAKSVTGELFF.

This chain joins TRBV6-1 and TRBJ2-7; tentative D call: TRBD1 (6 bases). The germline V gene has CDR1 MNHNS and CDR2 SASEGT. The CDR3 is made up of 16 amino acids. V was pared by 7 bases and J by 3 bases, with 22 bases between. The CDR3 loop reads CASTPDLGTPLYEQYF. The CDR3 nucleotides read TGTGCCAGCACTCCCGACCTCGGGACACCCCTCTACGAGCAGTACTTC.

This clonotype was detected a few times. As DNA, the CDR3 is TGCAGCGTGGGACCGGGACAGGGGAAGGGCGAGCAGTACTTC. Protein product: CSVGPGQGKGEQYF. The chain is built from TRBV29-1 and TRBJ2-7, with 10 bases fitting TRBD1. J was trimmed by 6 bases and V by 6 bases; bases with no gene match: 11. Germline CDR1 and CDR2: SQVTM and ANQGSEA. This CDR3 contains 14 residues.

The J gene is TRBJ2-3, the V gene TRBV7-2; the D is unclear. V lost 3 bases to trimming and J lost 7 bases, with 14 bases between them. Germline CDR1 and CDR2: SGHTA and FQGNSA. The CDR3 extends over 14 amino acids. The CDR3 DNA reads TGTGCCAGCAGCTTGGGGTCCGACTCCCATACGCAGTATTTT. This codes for CASSLGSDSHTQYF.

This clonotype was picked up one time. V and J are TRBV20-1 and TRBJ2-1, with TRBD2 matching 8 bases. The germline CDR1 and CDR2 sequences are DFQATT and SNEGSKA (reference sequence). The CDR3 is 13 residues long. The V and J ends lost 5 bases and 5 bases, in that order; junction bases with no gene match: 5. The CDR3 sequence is CSAATSAHNEQFF. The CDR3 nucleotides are TGCAGTGCTGCGACTAGCGCCCACAATGAGCAGTTCTTC.

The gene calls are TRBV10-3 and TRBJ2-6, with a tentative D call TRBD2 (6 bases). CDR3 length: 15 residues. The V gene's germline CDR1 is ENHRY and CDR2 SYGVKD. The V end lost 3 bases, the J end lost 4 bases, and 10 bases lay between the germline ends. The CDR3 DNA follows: TGTGCCATCAGTGACGGGGGAACCGGGGCCAACGTCCTGACTTTC. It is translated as CAISDGGTGANVLTF.

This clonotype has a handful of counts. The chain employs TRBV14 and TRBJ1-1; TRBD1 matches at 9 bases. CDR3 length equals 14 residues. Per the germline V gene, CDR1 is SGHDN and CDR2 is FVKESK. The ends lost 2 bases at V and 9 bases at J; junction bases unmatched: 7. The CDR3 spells CASSQRDRANQAFF. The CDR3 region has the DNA TGTGCCAGCAGCCAACGGGACAGGGCGAATCAAGCTTTCTTT.

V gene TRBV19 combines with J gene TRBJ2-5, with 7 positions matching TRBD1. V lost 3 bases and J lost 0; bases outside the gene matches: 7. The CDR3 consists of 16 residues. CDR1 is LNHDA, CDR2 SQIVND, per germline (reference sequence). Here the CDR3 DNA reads TGTGCCAGTAGTATTGGCTCGGGACAGAACCAAGAGACCCAGTACTTC. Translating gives CASSIGSGQNQETQYF.

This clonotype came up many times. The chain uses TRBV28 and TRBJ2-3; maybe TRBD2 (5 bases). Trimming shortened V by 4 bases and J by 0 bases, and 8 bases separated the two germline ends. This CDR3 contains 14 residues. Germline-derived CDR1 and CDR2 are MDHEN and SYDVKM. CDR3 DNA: TGTGCCAGCAGTTCCGGGATTAGCACAGATACGCAGTATTTT. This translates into CASSSGISTDTQYF.

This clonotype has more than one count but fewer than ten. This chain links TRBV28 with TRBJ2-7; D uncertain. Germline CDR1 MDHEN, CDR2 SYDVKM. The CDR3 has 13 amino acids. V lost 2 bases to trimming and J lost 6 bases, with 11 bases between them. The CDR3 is CASSLVHPVEQYF. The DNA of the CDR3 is TGTGCCAGCAGTTTAGTACATCCAGTCGAGCAGTACTTC. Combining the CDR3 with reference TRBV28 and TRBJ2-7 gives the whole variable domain DVKVTQSSRYLVKRTGEKVFLECVQDMDHENMFWYRQDPGLGLRLIYFSYDVKMKEKGDIPEGYSVSREKKERFSLILESASTNQTSMYLCASSLVHPVEQYFGPGTRLTVT.